This TCR beta chain stems from a study of blood T cell repertoires in COVID-19. Across the study: Sample material is recorded as cDNA or gDNA derived from T cells, B-cell-depleted T cells, or PBMCs.

Assay used: immunoSEQ multiplex PCR; TCRdb lists only in-frame clones, some missing. In the table there are about 270,000 clones, approximately 86% of which are singletons. Germline CDR1 is LNHDA and CDR2 is SQIVND (reference sequence). Trimming removed 2 bases from V and 1 base from J; junction bases left unmatched: 7. The CDR3 sequence is 19 residues long. Sequencing was performed on peripheral blood. The chain joins TRBV19 to TRBJ2-1, with 14 bases that match TRBD2. The sequence derives from a man aged 40-49 years with active or convalescent COVID-19. The CDR3, as DNA: TGTGCCAGTAGTATATTCGGGACTAGCGGGGGCCCTTCCTACAATGAGCAGTTCTTC. It translates to CASSIFGTSGGPSYNEQFF.